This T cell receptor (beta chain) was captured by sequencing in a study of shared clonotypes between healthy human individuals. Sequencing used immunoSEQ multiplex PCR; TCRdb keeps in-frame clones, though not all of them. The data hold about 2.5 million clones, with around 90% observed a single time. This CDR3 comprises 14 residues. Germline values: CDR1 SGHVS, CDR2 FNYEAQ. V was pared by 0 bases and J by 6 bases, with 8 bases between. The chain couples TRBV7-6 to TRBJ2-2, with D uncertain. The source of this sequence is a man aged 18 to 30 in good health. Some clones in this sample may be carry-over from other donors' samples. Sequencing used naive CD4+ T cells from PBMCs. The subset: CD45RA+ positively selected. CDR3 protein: CASSLALLAGELFF. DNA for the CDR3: TGTGCCAGCAGCTTAGCGTTATTGGCCGGGGAGCTGTTTTTT.